The 4 T cell receptor beta chains below all came from one sample that was sequenced in a study of early T cells in non-severe SARS-CoV-2 infection. TCRdb analysed the 5' RACE reads with MiXCR anew, one entry per CDR3 protein. Of tens of thousands of distinct CDR3 sequences detected, 9% to 15% appear once; the ten largest clones hold 16%. The sample taken for sequencing was whole blood. The receptors derive from an adult who was a healthcare worker with PCR-confirmed SARS-CoV-2 infection or an uninfected control (not recorded which).

The chain combines TRBV20-1 with TRBJ1-1; the match to TRBD1 covers 8 bases. This CDR3 has 14 residues. J was trimmed by 9 bases and V by 3 bases; bases with no gene match: 12. Germline CDR1 reads DFQATT; CDR2 reads SNEGSKA (reference sequence). As DNA, the CDR3 is TGCAGTGCTAGTCCCCTCGACAGGGGCGGAAAAGCTTTCTTT. This encodes CSASPLDRGGKAFF.

This clonotype was detected ten times or more. The chain recombines TRBV7-9 with TRBJ1-5; D possibly corresponds to TRBD1 (5 bases). The V gene's germline CDR1 is SEHNR and CDR2 FQNEAQ (reference sequence). The V gene lost 5 bases and the J gene lost 0 bases, with 11 bases spanning the gap. CDR3 length equals 15 residues. Here the CDR3 DNA reads TGTGCCAGCAGCCCGATCGGGGGTAGCAATCAGCCCCAGCATTTT. Amino acids: CASSPIGGSNQPQHF. The full variable domain, with the rest looked up from reference TRBV7-9 and TRBJ1-5, is DTGVSQNPRHKITKRGQNVTFRCDPISEHNRLYWYRQTLGQGPEFLTYFQNEAQLEKSRLLSDRFSAERPKGSFSTLEIQRTEQGDSAMYLCASSPIGGSNQPQHFGDGTRLSIL.

This clonotype appeared many times. This chain connects TRBV6-6 to TRBJ1-2, with 9 bases that match TRBD1. CDR1 and CDR2 (germline): MNHNY, SVGAGI (reference sequence). The CDR3 covers 15 residues. Trimming removed 6 bases from V and 3 bases from J; junction bases left unmatched: 8. This CDR3 is CASRSTGGAHYGYTF. DNA for the CDR3: TGTGCCAGCAGAAGTACAGGGGGCGCCCACTATGGCTACACCTTC.

This clonotype appeared many times. The chain is built from TRBV28 and TRBJ2-7; the D gene could be TRBD1 or TRBD2 (5 bases each). Trimming took off 2 bases at V and 3 bases at J, with 14 bases between the two ends. Per the germline V gene, CDR1 is MDHEN and CDR2 is SYDVKM. CDR3 length: 15 residues. The CDR3 region has the DNA TGTGCCAGCAGTTTAAGGGGAGAGATTCTCTACGAGCAGTACTTC. Amino acid sequence: CASSLRGEILYEQYF. Looking up the rest from reference TRBV28 and TRBJ2-7 gives the full variable domain: DVKVTQSSRYLVKRTGEKVFLECVQDMDHENMFWYRQDPGLGLRLIYFSYDVKMKEKGDIPEGYSVSREKKERFSLILESASTNQTSMYLCASSLRGEILYEQYFGPGTRLTVT.